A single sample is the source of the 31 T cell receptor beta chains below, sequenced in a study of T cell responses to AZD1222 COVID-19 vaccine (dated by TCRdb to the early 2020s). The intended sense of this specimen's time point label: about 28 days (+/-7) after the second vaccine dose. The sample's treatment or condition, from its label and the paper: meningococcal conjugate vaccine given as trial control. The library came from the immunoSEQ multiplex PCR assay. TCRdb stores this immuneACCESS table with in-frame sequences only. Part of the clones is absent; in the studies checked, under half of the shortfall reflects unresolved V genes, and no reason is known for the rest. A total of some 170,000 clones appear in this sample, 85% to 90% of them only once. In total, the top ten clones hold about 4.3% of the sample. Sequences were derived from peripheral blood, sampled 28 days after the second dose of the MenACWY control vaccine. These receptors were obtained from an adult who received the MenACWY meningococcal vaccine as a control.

Written as DNA, the CDR3 is TGTGCCAGCAGCGTAGGGTGGTGGAATGTTGAAAAACTGTTTTTT. Protein product: CASSVGWWNVEKLFF. The chain is built from TRBV9 and TRBJ1-4; no reliable D call. V dropped 0 bases and J dropped 7 bases, with 13 bases sitting between them. The CDR3 loop spans 15 amino acids. Germline values: CDR1 SGDLS, CDR2 YYNGEE.

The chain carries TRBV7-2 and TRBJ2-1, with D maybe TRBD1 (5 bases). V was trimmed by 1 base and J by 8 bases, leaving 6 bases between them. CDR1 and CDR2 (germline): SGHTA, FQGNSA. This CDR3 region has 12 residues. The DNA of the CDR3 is TGTGCCAGCAGCTTAGAGGGGTATGAGCAGTTCTTC. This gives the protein CASSLEGYEQFF.

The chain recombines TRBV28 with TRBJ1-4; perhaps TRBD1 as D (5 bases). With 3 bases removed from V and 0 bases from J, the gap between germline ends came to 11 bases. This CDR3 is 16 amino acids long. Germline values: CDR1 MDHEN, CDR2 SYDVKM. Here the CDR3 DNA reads TGTGCCAGCAGTTTGCCAGGGCCGGCAACTAATGAAAAACTGTTTTTT. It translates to CASSLPGPATNEKLFF. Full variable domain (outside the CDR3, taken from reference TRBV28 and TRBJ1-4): DVKVTQSSRYLVKRTGEKVFLECVQDMDHENMFWYRQDPGLGLRLIYFSYDVKMKEKGDIPEGYSVSREKKERFSLILESASTNQTSMYLCASSLPGPATNEKLFFGSGTQLSVL.

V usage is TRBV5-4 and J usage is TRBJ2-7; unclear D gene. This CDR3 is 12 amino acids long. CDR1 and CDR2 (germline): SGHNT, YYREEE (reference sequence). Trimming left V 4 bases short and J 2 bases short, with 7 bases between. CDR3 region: CASSPNTYEQYF. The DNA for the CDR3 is TGTGCCAGCAGCCCTAATACCTACGAGCAGTACTTC.

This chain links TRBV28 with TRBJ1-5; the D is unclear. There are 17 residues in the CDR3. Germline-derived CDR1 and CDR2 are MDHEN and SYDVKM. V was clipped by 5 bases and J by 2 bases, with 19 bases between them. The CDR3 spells CASSIPTQAVRNQPQHF. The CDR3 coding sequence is TGTGCCAGCAGTATCCCCACCCAGGCAGTTCGCAATCAGCCCCAGCATTTT.

The CDR3 loop is CAWSSSVLGTRLEQYF. The CDR3 bases are TGTGCCTGGAGTAGTAGTGTTCTGGGGACCCGGCTCGAGCAGTACTTC. The chain links TRBV30 to TRBJ2-7; D might be TRBD1 or TRBD2, each matching 5 bases. V lost 2 bases and J lost 6, with 23 bases in between. The CDR3 covers 16 residues. Per the germline V gene, CDR1 is GTSNPN and CDR2 is SVGIG (reference sequence). The full variable domain, with the rest looked up from reference TRBV30 and TRBJ2-7, is SQTIHQWPATLVQPVGSPLSLECTVEGTSNPNLYWYRQAAGRGLQLLFYSVGIGQISSEVPQNLSASRPQDRQFILSSKKLLLSDSGFYLCAWSSSVLGTRLEQYFGPGTRLTVT.

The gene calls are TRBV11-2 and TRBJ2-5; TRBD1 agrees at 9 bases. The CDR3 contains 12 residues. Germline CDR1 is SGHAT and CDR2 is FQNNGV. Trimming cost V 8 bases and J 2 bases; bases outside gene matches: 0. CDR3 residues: CASGQGQETQYF. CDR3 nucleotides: TGTGCCAGCGGACAGGGGCAAGAGACCCAGTACTTC.

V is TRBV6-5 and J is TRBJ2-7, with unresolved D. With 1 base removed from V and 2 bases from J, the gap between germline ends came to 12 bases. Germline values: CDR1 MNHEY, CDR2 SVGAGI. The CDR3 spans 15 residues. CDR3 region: CASSYFLDPPYEQYF. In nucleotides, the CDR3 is TGTGCCAGCAGTTACTTTCTGGACCCACCCTACGAGCAGTACTTC.

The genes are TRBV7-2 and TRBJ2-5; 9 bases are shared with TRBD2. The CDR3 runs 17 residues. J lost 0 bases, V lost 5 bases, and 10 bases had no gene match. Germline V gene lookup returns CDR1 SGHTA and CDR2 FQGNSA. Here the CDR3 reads CASSLNAASGNQETQYF. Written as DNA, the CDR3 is TGTGCCAGCAGCCTCAACGCGGCTAGCGGGAACCAAGAGACCCAGTACTTC. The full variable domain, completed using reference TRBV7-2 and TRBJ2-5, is GAGVSQSPSNKVTEKGKDVELRCDPISGHTALYWYRQSLGQGLEFLIYFQGNSAPDKSGLPSDRFSAERTGGSVSTLTIQRTQQEDSAVYLCASSLNAASGNQETQYFGPGTRLLVL.

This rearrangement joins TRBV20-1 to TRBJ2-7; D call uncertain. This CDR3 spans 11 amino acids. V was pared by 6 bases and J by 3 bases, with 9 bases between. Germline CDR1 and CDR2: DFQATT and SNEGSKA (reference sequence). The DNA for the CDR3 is TGCAGTGCGGGTCACGACTACGAGCAGTACTTC. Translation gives CSAGHDYEQYF.

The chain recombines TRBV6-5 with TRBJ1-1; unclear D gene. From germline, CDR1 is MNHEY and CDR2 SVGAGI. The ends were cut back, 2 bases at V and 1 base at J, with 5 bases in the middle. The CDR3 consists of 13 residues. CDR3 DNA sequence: TGTGCCAGCAGTTACGGCAAGAACACTGAAGCTTTCTTT. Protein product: CASSYGKNTEAFF.

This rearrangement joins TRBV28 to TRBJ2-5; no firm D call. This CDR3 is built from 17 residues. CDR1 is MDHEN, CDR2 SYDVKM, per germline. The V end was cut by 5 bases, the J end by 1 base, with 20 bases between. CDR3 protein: CASSLGPPVRSQETQYF. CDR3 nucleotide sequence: TGTGCCAGCAGTCTAGGACCCCCGGTGAGGTCCCAAGAGACCCAGTACTTC.

The CDR3 nucleotides read TGTGCCAGCAGCCTGCAGGGGGCGGGAGAAAAACTGTTTTTT. This encodes CASSLQGAGEKLFF. The gene calls are TRBV9 and TRBJ1-4; 8 positions agree with TRBD1. This CDR3 spans 14 amino acids. The J segment lost 8 bases and the V segment lost 4 bases, leaving 7 bases of the junction unmatched. Germline assignment: CDR1 SGDLS and CDR2 YYNGEE.

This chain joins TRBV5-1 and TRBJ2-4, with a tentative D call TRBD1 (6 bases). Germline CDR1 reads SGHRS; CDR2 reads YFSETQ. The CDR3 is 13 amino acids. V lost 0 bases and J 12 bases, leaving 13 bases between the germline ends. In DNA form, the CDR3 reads TGCGCCAGCAGCTTGGGTCCAGGGGAGAATCAGTACTTC. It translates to CASSLGPGENQYF.

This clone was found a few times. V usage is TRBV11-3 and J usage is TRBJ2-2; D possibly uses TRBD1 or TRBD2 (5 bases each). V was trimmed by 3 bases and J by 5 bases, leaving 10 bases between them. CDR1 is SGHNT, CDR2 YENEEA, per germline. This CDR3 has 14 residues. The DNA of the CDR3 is TGTGCCAGCAGCTTGGGGGTCAAGACCGGGGAGCTGTTTTTT. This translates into CASSLGVKTGELFF.

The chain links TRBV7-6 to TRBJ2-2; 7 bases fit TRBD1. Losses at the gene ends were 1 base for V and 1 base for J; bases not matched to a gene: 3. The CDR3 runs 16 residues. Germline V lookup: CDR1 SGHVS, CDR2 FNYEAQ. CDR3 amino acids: CASSLVAGGNTGELFF. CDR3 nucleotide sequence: TGTGCCAGCAGCTTAGTAGCAGGGGGGAACACCGGGGAGCTGTTTTTT.

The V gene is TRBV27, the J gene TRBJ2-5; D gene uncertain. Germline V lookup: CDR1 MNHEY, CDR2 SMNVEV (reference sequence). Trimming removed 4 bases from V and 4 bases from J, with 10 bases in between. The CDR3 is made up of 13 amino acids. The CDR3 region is CASSYEPGETQYF. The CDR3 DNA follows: TGTGCCAGCAGTTATGAGCCGGGAGAGACCCAGTACTTC.

The CDR3 loop is CASTPPGAMNTEAFF. The CDR3 DNA reads TGTGCCAGCACCCCTCCGGGGGCGATGAACACTGAAGCTTTCTTT. V and J are TRBV28 and TRBJ1-1; D might be TRBD1 (6 bases). This CDR3 contains 15 residues. The V end lost 7 bases, the J end lost 0 bases, and 15 bases lay between the germline ends. The germline CDR1 and CDR2 sequences are MDHEN and SYDVKM.

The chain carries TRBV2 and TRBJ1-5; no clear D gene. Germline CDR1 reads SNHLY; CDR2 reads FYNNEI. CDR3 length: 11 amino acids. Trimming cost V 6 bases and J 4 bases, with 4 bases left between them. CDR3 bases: TGTGCCAGCAGCCTGAATCAGCCCCAGCATTTT. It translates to CASSLNQPQHF.

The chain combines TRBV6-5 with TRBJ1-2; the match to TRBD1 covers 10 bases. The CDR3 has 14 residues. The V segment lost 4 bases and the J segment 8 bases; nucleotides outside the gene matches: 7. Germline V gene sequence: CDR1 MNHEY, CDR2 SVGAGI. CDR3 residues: CASSLFGTGDGYTF. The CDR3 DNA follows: TGTGCCAGCAGTTTATTTGGGACAGGGGACGGCTACACCTTC.

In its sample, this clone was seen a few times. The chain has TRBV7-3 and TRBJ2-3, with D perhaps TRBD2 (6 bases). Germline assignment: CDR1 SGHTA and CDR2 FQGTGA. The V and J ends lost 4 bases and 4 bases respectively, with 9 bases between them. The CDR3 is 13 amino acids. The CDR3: CASSSWRADTQYF. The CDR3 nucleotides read TGTGCCAGCAGCTCCTGGAGGGCAGATACGCAGTATTTT.

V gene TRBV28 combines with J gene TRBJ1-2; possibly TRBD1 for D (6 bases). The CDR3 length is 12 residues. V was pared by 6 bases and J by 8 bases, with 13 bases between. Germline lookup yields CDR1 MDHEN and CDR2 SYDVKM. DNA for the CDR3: TGTGCCAGCAGGGAGGACAGACCGGGCTACACCTTC. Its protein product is CASREDRPGYTF.

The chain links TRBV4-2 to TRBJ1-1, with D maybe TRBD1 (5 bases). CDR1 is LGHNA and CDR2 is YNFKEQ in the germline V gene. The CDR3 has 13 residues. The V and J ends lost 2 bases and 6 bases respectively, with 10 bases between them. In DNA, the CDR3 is TGTGCCAGCAGCCAAACAGGTTCGCCTGAAGCTTTCTTT. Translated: CASSQTGSPEAFF.

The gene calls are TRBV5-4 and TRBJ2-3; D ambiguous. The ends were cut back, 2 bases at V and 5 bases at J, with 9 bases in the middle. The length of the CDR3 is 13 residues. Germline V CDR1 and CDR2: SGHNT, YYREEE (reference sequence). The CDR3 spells CASSFGFGDTQYF. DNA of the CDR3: TGTGCCAGCAGCTTCGGTTTCGGAGATACGCAGTATTTT.

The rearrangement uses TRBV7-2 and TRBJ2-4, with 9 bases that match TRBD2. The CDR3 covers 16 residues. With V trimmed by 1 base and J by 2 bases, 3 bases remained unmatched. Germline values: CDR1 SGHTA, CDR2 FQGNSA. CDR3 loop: CASSLVGLASKNIQYF. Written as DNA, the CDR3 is TGTGCCAGCAGCTTAGTTGGACTAGCGTCCAAAAACATTCAGTACTTC.

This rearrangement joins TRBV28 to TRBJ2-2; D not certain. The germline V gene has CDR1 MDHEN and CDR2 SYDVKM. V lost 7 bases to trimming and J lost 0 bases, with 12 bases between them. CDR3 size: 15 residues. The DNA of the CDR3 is TGTGCCAGCACCCAGCCAGCCGCGAACACCGGGGAGCTGTTTTTT. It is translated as CASTQPAANTGELFF.

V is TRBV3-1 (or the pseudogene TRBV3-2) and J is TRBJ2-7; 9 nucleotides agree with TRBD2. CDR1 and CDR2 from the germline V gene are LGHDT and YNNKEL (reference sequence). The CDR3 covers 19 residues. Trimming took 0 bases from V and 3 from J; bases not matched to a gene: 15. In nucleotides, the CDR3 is TGTGCCAGCAGCCAAGAGGTGGGGGGGGCCAGCGGGAGGCTCTACGAGCAGTACTTC. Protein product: CASSQEVGGASGRLYEQYF.

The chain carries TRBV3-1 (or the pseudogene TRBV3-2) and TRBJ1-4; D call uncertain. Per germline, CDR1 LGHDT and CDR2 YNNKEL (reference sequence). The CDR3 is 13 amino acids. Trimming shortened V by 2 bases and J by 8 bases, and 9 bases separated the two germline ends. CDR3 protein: CASSQIEWEKLFF. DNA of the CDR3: TGTGCCAGCAGCCAAATTGAGTGGGAAAAACTGTTTTTT.

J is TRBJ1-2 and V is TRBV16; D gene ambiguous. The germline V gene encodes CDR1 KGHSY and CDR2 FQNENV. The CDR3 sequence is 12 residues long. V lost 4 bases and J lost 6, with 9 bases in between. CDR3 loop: CASSREIHGYTF. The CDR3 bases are TGTGCCAGCAGCCGAGAGATTCATGGCTACACCTTC.

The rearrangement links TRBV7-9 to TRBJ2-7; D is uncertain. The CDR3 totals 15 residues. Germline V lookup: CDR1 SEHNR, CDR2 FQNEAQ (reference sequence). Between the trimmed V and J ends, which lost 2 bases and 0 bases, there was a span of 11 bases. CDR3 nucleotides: TGTGCCAGCAGCTTAATGGGTCCTACCTCCTACGAGCAGTACTTC. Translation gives CASSLMGPTSYEQYF.

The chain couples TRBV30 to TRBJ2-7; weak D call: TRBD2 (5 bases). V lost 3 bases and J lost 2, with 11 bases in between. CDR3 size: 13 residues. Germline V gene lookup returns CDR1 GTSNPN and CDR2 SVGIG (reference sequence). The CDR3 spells CAWSRGIPYEQYF. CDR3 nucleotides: TGTGCCTGGAGCCGAGGGATCCCCTACGAGCAGTACTTC.